This TCR beta chain was profiled in a study of immune cell composition in non-small cell lung cancer. Study-wide results and limits: No significant correlation existed between pack-years smoked and tumour clonality. Tumour-associated clones >0.5% occurred in approximately 32% of adenocarcinomas, under 85% of squamous.

Normal lung was taken at the farthest possible site, at least 3 cm from tumour. TCRdb's table, derived via immunoSEQ multiplex PCR, lists solely in-frame clones and lacks some. The repertoire holds over 7,000 clones, with about 72% as singletons. Germline V gene data show CDR1 as MNHNS and CDR2 as SASEGT. V lost 3 bases and J 10 bases, leaving 13 bases between the germline ends. This CDR3 spans 13 amino acids. This clone was picked up a small number of times. Its specificity is not known. This TCR was recovered from a human donor with non-small cell lung cancer. This chain joins TRBV6-1 and TRBJ2-1; no firm D call. The sequenced sample was non-adjacent lung tissue. This CDR3 is CASSDTTWAEQFF. CDR3 sequence (DNA): TGTGCCAGCAGTGACACGACTTGGGCAGAGCAGTTCTTC.